The rows below give T cell receptor beta chains drawn from one sample of a study of blood T cell repertoires in COVID-19. The assay was immunoSEQ multiplex PCR, and TCRdb's table has in-frame clones only and misses some. The table lists fewer than 80,000 clones, 89% of them singletons, with roughly 4.5% in the top ten. Source material: peripheral blood. These receptors were taken from a woman between 50 and 59 years old with active COVID-19. The conserved cysteine and the conserved F or W are not part of the CDR3 here.

TRBV6-5	TRBJ2-7	ASNPSGGTYEQY
TRBV6-5	TRBJ1-4	ASSYGRREKLF
TRBV2	TRBJ2-2	ASHPPGTGELF
TRBV3-1/TRBV3-2	TRBJ2-5	ASSQGVSVQETQY
TRBV3-1/TRBV3-2	TRBJ2-1	ASSLSADRDKQF
TRBV28	TRBJ2-7	ATYRNSYEQY
TRBV7-9	TRBJ2-7	ASSKEWDSSYEQY
TRBV19	TRBJ1-2	ASKAGTTPNYGYT
TRBV28	TRBJ1-4	ASTTIDEKLF
TRBV25-1	TRBJ1-2	ASSEEGRRQGHYGYT
TRBV3-1/TRBV3-2	TRBJ2-1	ASSPPGASGGTSYNEQF
TRBV25-1	TRBJ2-1	ARPPRADGPNEQF
TRBV3-1/TRBV3-2	TRBJ2-7	ASSPGGSLSYEQY
TRBV2	TRBJ2-1	ASGGLAVYNEQF
TRBV10-1	TRBJ2-1	ASSALAGGNSYNEQF
TRBV2	TRBJ2-5	ASGREEETQY
TRBV9	TRBJ1-1	ASSPGGGTEAF
TRBV18	TRBJ2-7	ASSPSLAGDEQY
TRBV18	TRBJ2-5	ASSPEETQY
TRBV29-1	TRBJ2-5	SVYATGQETQY
TRBV7-9	TRBJ2-1	ASNHGYNEQF
TRBV7-2	TRBJ2-1	ASSTRLAGILYNEQF
TRBV24-1	TRBJ2-3	ATSDSGTGRTDTQY
TRBV4-1	TRBJ2-1	ASSRGQGDEQF
TRBV27	TRBJ1-1	ASSLFMGRSEAF
TRBV28	TRBJ1-6	ASSLLTNSPLH
TRBV5-3	TRBJ2-3	ARSPSDTQY
TRBV11-3	TRBJ2-6	ASSAASGAGANVLT
TRBV5-1	TRBJ2-3	ASSLAAAGGPGSTDTQY
TRBV6-5	TRBJ2-1	ASSYSRDSYQQF
TRBV4-1	TRBJ2-2	ASSQGGTGHTGELF
TRBV6-1	TRBJ2-7	ASSEGGGTSYEQY
TRBV9	TRBJ2-1	ASSAQGGGRAGNEQF
TRBV9	TRBJ2-2	ASTGASGTGELF
TRBV3-1/TRBV3-2	TRBJ2-3	ASSQGLYTDTQY
TRBV24-1	TRBJ2-1	ATSDTSSGHYNEQF
TRBV7-9	TRBJ1-1	ASTPVLNTEAF
TRBV7-3	TRBJ2-7	ASSTGRAYDEQY
TRBV19	TRBJ2-3	ASRNGLAGGGDTQY
TRBV10-2	TRBJ1-4	ASTLFRGREGEKLF
TRBV6-5	TRBJ2-1	ASSYPTSGSYNEQF
TRBV18	TRBJ1-5	ASSPESNQPQH
TRBV5-4	TRBJ2-5	ASSRQETQY
TRBV5-1	TRBJ1-2	ASSQRRGYGYT
TRBV6-5	TRBJ1-1	ASSILGQFEAF
TRBV5-1	TRBJ2-7	ASSLSRQIDEQY
TRBV10-2	TRBJ1-1	ASRDDRGLTEAF
TRBV3-1/TRBV3-2	TRBJ2-1	ASSQRTGGNNNEQF
TRBV7-9	TRBJ1-4	ASSFLLTSGRRTNEKLF